This T cell receptor beta chain was obtained from a study of cytomegalovirus exposure and HLA in healthy donors. Germline V gives CDR1 SGHNT, CDR2 YYREEE (reference sequence). The CDR3 is made up of 15 amino acids. In the PCR, 60 Vbeta and 13 Jbeta primers were used. The method was immunoSEQ multiplex PCR; TCRdb's version includes in-frame clones alone and lacks a portion of them. The sample includes approximately 250,000 clones, roughly 73% seen only once; the top ten take more than 0.45%. The rearrangement uses TRBV5-4 and TRBJ2-5; 9 positions agree with TRBD1. Gene TRBJ2-7 matches the end of the DNA better, so the J call may be wrong. The material sequenced was PBMCs. This clonotype originated in a boy between 10 and 17 years old in good health and CMV-seronegative. CDR3 loop: CASSLVTGGFYEQYF. In DNA, the CDR3 is TGTGCCAGCAGCTTGGTCACAGGGGGCTTCTACGAGCAGTACTTC.